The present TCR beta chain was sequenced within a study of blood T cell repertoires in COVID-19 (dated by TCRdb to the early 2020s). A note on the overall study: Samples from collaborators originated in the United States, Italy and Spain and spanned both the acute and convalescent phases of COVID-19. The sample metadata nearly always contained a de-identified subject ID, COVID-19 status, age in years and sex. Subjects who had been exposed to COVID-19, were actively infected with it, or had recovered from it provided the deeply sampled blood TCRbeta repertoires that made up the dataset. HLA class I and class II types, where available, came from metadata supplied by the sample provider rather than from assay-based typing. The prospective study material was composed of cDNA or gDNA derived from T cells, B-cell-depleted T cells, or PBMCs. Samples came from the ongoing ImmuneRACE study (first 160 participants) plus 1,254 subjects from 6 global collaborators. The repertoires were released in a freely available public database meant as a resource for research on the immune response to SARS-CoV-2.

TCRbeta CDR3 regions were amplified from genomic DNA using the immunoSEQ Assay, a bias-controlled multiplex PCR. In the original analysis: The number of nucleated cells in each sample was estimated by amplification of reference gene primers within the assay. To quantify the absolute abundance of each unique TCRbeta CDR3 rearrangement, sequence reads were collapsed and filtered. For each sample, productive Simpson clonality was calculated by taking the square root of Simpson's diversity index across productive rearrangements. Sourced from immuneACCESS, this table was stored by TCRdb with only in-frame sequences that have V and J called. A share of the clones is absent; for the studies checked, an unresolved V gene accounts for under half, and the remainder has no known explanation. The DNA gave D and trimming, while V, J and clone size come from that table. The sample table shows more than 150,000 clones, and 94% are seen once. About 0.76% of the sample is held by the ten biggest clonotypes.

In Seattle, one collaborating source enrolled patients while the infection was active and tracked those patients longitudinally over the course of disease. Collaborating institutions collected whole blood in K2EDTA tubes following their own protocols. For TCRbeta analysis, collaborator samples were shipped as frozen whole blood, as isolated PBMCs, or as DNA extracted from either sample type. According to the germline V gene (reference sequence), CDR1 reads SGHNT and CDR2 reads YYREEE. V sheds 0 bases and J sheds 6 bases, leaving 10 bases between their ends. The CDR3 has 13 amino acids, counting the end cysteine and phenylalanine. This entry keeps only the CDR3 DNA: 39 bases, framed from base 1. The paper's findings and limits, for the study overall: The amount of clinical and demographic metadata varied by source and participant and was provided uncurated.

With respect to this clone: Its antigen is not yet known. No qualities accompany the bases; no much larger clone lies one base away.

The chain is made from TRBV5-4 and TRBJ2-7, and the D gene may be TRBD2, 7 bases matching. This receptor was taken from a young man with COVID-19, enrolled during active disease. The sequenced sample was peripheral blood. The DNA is TGTGCCAGCAGCTTGGAGGGGGGGACCGAGCAGTACTTC. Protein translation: CASSLEGGTEQYF. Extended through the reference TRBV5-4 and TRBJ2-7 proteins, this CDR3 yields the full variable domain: ETGVTQSPTHLIKTRGQQVTLRCSSQSGHNTVSWYQQALGQGPQFIFQYYREEENGRGNFPPRFSGLQFPNYSSELNVNALELDDSALYLCASSLEGGTEQYFGPGTRLTVT.